A selection of T cell receptor beta chains follows, all from one sample in a study of early T cells in non-severe SARS-CoV-2 infection. TCRdb re-called the 5' RACE reads with MiXCR, one entry per CDR3 protein. The sample contains almost 65,000 distinct CDR3 sequences, around 4.9% of which appear only once. The material sequenced was whole blood. The source is an adult who was a healthcare worker with PCR-confirmed SARS-CoV-2 infection or an uninfected control (not recorded which). Each CDR3 is given with its conserved first and last residue. Each record gives: CDR3 protein, J gene, V gene, clone size. Where a row states a size, it is once, few, many or the class of an expanded clone; other rows omit it.

CDR3: CASSSLTGSDGYEQYF; J: TRBJ2-7; V: TRBV7-6; size: medium-sized
CDR3: CSASQGDTNIQYF; J: TRBJ2-4; V: TRBV20-1; size: many
CDR3: CASKRGPNTGELFF; J: TRBJ2-2; V: TRBV5-8; size: .
CDR3: CASSLESVPRKFF; J: TRBJ2-1; V: TRBV11-2; size: many
CDR3: CASSLVSVGTSRNSPLHF; J: TRBJ1-6; V: TRBV7-2; size: many
CDR3: CASSLDHYNEQFF; J: TRBJ2-1; V: TRBV11-3; size: few
CDR3: CSVAGGSSYNEQFF; J: TRBJ2-1; V: TRBV29-1; size: many
CDR3: CASSRGQGTGTGELFF; J: TRBJ2-2; V: TRBV7-9; size: .
CDR3: CASSWGSYGYTF; J: TRBJ1-2; V: TRBV5-4; size: many
CDR3: CASSLVYDRGNEQYF; J: TRBJ2-7; V: TRBV7-8; size: many
CDR3: CASSSNQPQHF; J: TRBJ1-5; V: TRBV12-3/TRBV12-4; size: .
CDR3: CASSRRGNTDTQYF; J: TRBJ2-3; V: TRBV18; size: many
CDR3: CASSSLGRISYEQYF; J: TRBJ2-7; V: TRBV5-6; size: .
CDR3: CATSRDDVGNEQFF; J: TRBJ2-1; V: TRBV15; size: few
CDR3: CASSFQGAGEKLFF; J: TRBJ1-4; V: TRBV6-6; size: .
CDR3: CASSLVQGIYGYTF; J: TRBJ1-2; V: TRBV28; size: many
CDR3: CASSPAVAENQETQYF; J: TRBJ2-5; V: TRBV11-1; size: few
CDR3: CASSLTGTSGDTGELFF; J: TRBJ2-2; V: TRBV7-2; size: .
CDR3: CASGEGFETDTQYF; J: TRBJ2-3; V: TRBV3-1; size: many
CDR3: CASSLQGQPQHF; J: TRBJ1-5; V: TRBV12-3/TRBV12-4; size: many
CDR3: CASSRQSDRLNTGELFF; J: TRBJ2-2; V: TRBV7-2; size: many
CDR3: CSARDHSGSTYEQYF; J: TRBJ2-7; V: TRBV20-1; size: many
CDR3: CATSDARTGTGSTGANVLTF; J: TRBJ2-6; V: TRBV24-1; size: .
CDR3: CAISESRSGEAFF; J: TRBJ1-1; V: TRBV10-3; size: many
CDR3: CASSQDRLAGSDNEQFF; J: TRBJ2-1; V: TRBV4-3; size: .
CDR3: CASSLARGGIYEQYF; J: TRBJ2-7; V: TRBV7-2; size: many
CDR3: CSAVTITTTSTDTQYF; J: TRBJ2-3; V: TRBV29-1; size: many
CDR3: CSAEVTASSPLHF; J: TRBJ1-6; V: TRBV20-1; size: many
CDR3: CASAEGGYEQYF; J: TRBJ2-7; V: TRBV7-9; size: few
CDR3: CASSWGGLADTDTQYF; J: TRBJ2-3; V: TRBV7-9; size: .
CDR3: CASSLDRARGDTQYF; J: TRBJ2-3; V: TRBV7-9; size: .
CDR3: CASSGTGFNYGYTF; J: TRBJ1-2; V: TRBV6-5; size: many
CDR3: CASSYSRGGDSPLHF; J: TRBJ1-6; V: TRBV6-6; size: many
CDR3: CAWTLSGLSGYTF; J: TRBJ1-2; V: TRBV30; size: many
CDR3: CASSLGLDASGGDEQYF; J: TRBJ2-7; V: TRBV11-3; size: many
CDR3: CASSSLGVGTDTQYF; J: TRBJ2-3; V: TRBV11-2; size: .